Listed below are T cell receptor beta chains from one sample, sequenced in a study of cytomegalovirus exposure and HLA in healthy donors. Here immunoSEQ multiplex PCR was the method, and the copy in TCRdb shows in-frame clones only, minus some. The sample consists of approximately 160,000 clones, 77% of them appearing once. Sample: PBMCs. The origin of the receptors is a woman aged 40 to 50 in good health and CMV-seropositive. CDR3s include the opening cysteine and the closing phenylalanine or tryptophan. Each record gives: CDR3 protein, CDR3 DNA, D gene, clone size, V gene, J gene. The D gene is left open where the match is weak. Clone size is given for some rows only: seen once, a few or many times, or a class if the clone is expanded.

CDR3: CASSGGPGGYSYNEQFF
DNA: TGTGCCAGCAGCGGCGGACCGGGGGGTTACTCCTACAATGAGCAGTTCTTC
D: TRBD2
size: .
V: TRBV7-8
J: TRBJ2-1

CDR3: CAWKQDTMNTEAFF
DNA: TGTGCCTGGAAACAAGACACCATGAACACTGAAGCTTTCTTT
D: .
size: .
V: TRBV30
J: TRBJ1-1

CDR3: CASSFLAGGTYEQYF
DNA: TGTGCCAGCAGCTTCCTAGCGGGAGGAACCTACGAGCAGTACTTC
D: TRBD2
size: .
V: TRBV5-4
J: TRBJ2-7

CDR3: CASTIEGALGEQFF
DNA: TGTGCCAGCACGATCGAGGGGGCCCTCGGGGAGCAGTTCTTC
D: TRBD1
size: .
V: TRBV7-9
J: TRBJ2-1

CDR3: CASSMGQTQETQYF
DNA: TGTGCCAGCAGCATGGGACAGACACAAGAGACCCAGTACTTC
D: TRBD1
size: .
V: TRBV5-6
J: TRBJ2-5

CDR3: CATHPASGNNEQFF
DNA: TGTGCCACTCATCCGGCTAGCGGTAACAATGAGCAGTTCTTC
D: TRBD2
size: .
V: TRBV10-3
J: TRBJ2-1

CDR3: CAITPGQQYANYGYTF
DNA: TGTGCCATCACCCCGGGACAGCAATACGCTAACTATGGCTACACCTTC
D: TRBD1
size: once
V: TRBV10-3
J: TRBJ1-2

CDR3: CASSQDLGGEHYGYTF
DNA: TGTGCCAGCAGCCAAGATCTAGGAGGGGAACACTATGGCTACACCTTC
D: .
size: .
V: TRBV4-2
J: TRBJ1-2

CDR3: CASSLQKPQHF
DNA: TGTGCCAGCAGTTTACAGAAGCCCCAGCATTTT
D: .
size: .
V: TRBV27
J: TRBJ1-5

CDR3: CASSFGASGRINEQFF
DNA: TGTGCCAGCAGCTTTGGGGCTAGCGGGAGGATAAATGAGCAGTTCTTC
D: TRBD2
size: few
V: TRBV11-3
J: TRBJ2-1

CDR3: CASSRLAGTDTQYF
DNA: TGCGCCAGCAGCCGACTAGCGGGCACAGATACGCAGTATTTT
D: TRBD2
size: .
V: TRBV10-2
J: TRBJ2-3

CDR3: CASSLGGGTGGRNTEAFF
DNA: TGCGCCAGCAGCTTGGGAGGGGGGACAGGGGGCCGGAACACTGAAGCTTTCTTT
D: TRBD1
size: .
V: TRBV5-1
J: TRBJ1-1